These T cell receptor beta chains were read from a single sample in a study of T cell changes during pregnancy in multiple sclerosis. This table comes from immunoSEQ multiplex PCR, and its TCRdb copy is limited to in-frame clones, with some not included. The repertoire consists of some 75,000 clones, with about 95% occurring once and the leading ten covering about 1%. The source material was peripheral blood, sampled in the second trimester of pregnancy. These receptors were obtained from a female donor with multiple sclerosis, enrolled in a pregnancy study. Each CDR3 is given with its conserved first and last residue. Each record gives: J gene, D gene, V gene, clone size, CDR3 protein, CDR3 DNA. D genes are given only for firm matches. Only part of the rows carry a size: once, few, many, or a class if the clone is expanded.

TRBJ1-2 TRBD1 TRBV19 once CASSPTGTIVGYTF TGTGCCAGTAGTCCGACAGGGACGATAGTTGGCTACACCTTC
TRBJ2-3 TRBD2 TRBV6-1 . CASTSGLASDTQYF TGTGCCAGCACATCAGGACTAGCCTCAGATACGCAGTATTTT
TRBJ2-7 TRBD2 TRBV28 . CASRPSTLGLAFYEQYF TGTGCCAGCAGACCGTCGACTCTGGGACTAGCCTTCTACGAGCAGTACTTC
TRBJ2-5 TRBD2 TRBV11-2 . CASSFVGGAGAETQYF TGTGCCAGCAGCTTTGTGGGTGGCGCGGGAGCGGAGACCCAGTACTTC
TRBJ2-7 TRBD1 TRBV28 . CASSQQTGNYEQYF TGTGCCAGCAGTCAACAGACAGGGAACTACGAGCAGTACTTC
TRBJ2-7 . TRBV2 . CASSDLPGPYEQYF TGTGCCAGCAGTGATTTACCAGGGCCCTACGAGCAGTACTTC
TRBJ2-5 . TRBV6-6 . CASSYRTSETQYF TGTGCCAGCAGTTACCGGACATCGGAGACCCAGTACTTC
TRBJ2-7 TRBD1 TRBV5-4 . CASSPGQGSRYEQYF TGTGCCAGCAGCCCCGGACAGGGTAGCCGCTACGAGCAGTACTTC
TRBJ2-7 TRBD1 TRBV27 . CASSTGYEQYF TGTGCCAGCTCGACAGGGTACGAGCAGTACTTC
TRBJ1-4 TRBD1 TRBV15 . CATSDGNRGGEKLFF TGTGCCACCAGCGACGGTAACAGGGGTGGTGAAAAACTGTTTTTT
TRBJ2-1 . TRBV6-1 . CASSGGLELYNEQFF TGTGCCAGCAGTGGGGGGCTGGAACTCTACAATGAGCAGTTCTTC
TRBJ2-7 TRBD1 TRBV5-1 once CASKYRDSAYYEQYF TGCGCCAGCAAGTATAGGGACAGTGCCTACTACGAGCAGTACTTC
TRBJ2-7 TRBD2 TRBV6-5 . CASSYRLAGPEQYF TGTGCCAGCAGTTACAGGCTAGCGGGTCCCGAGCAGTACTTC
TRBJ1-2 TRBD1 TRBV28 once CASRRQGRLDGYTF TGTGCCAGCAGACGACAGGGTCGGCTCGATGGCTACACCTTC
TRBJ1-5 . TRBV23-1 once CASSPDGQSAHQPQHF TGCGCCAGCAGTCCCGACGGACAGTCAGCTCATCAGCCCCAGCATTTT
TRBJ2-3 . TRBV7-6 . CASRVGPASTDTQYF TGTGCCAGCAGGGTGGGGCCAGCTAGCACAGATACGCAGTATTTT
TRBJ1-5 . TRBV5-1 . CASSLGGPARDQPQHF TGCGCCAGCAGCTTGGGTGGGCCCGCGAGGGATCAGCCCCAGCATTTT
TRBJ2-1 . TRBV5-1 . CASTVYSSYNEQFF TGCGCCAGCACAGTGTACAGCTCCTACAATGAGCAGTTCTTC
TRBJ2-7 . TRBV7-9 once CASSLVGRGSYEQYF TGTGCCAGCAGCTTAGTTGGTCGGGGTTCCTACGAGCAGTACTTC
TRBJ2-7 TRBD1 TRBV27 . CASSFPGTGKDEQYF TGTGCCAGCAGTTTTCCCGGGACAGGGAAAGACGAGCAGTACTTC
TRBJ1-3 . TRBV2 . CASTRDTNSGNTIYF TGTGCCAGCACTCGGGACACGAACTCTGGAAACACCATATATTTT
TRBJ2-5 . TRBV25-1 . CASSRLDQETQYF TGTGCCAGCAGTCGACTGGACCAAGAGACCCAGTACTTC
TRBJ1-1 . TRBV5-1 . CASSPDAGAGNTEAFF TGCGCCAGCAGCCCCGATGCGGGGGCGGGGAACACTGAAGCTTTCTTT
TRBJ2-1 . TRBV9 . CASRRGGEQFF TGTGCCAGCCGACGGGGTGGTGAGCAGTTCTTC
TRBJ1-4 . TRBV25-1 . CASSAGGGEKLFF TGTGCCAGCAGTGCGGGGGGAGGTGAAAAACTGTTTTTT
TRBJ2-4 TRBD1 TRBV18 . CASSLAGGGAKNIQYF TGTGCCAGCTCACTTGCAGGGGGCGGAGCCAAAAACATTCAGTACTTC
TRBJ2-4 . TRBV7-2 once CASRQGSKNIQYF TGTGCCAGCAGGCAGGGATCCAAAAACATTCAGTACTTC
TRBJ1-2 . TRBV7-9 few CASSPRGGDGYTF TGTGCCAGCAGCCCCCGAGGAGGGGATGGCTACACCTTC
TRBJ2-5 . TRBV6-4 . CASSEVPDSQETQYF TGTGCCAGCAGTGAGGTGCCGGACTCCCAAGAGACCCAGTACTTC
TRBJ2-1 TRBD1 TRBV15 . CATSRGQGANEQFF TGTGCCACCAGCAGGGGCCAGGGGGCAAATGAGCAGTTCTTC
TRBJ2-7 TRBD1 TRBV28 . CASSTTGTGQREQYF TGTGCCAGCAGTACAACCGGGACAGGGCAGCGCGAGCAGTACTTC
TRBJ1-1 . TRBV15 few CATAGGLNTEAFF TGTGCCACGGCGGGAGGATTGAACACTGAAGCTTTCTTT
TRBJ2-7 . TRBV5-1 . CASSSGFQANEQYF TGCGCCAGCAGCTCCGGATTCCAGGCCAACGAGCAGTACTTC
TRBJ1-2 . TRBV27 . CASSWTDSSYGYTF TGTGCCAGCAGTTGGACAGACTCAAGCTATGGCTACACCTTC
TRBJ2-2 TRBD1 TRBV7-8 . CASSLVTRQGGTGELFF TGTGCCAGCAGCTTAGTGACGCGACAGGGGGGGACCGGGGAGCTGTTTTTT
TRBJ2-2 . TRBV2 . CASSGGTSPPSNTGELFF TGTGCCAGCAGTGGGGGTACTAGCCCGCCCTCGAACACCGGGGAGCTGTTTTTT
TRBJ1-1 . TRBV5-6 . CASSSQPYTEAFF TGTGCCAGCAGTTCACAGCCCTACACTGAAGCTTTCTTT
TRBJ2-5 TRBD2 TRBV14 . CASSSGLAGGVQETQYF TGTGCCAGCAGCTCGGGACTAGCGGGAGGCGTGCAAGAGACCCAGTACTTC